This T cell receptor (beta chain) was obtained from a study of read filtering for tumor transcriptome and immune sequencing. Whole-study context: Among patients, 17 were male and 14 female, aged roughly 40 to 90 (mean about 66).

From roughly 390 ng of RNA, a library with molecular barcoded alpha/delta and beta/gamma adaptors was made. TCRdb itself ran the reads through MiXCR, one entry per CDR3 protein. The sample consists of some 140,000 distinct CDR3 sequences, about 13% of them appearing once. This clonotype has only a few counts. Its antigen is still unknown. A read error is possible here, since a much larger clone lies one base away. Findings and limits, study-wide: Without single-read clonotypes, shared clonotype proportions correlated more between IR-seq and RNA-seq.

This CDR3 spans 12 amino acids. Germline V gene sequence: CDR1 DFQATT, CDR2 SNEGSKA (reference sequence). Trimming pared 6 bases from V and 3 bases from J, leaving 12 bases between. This receptor was taken from a donor at least 40 years old with multiple myeloma. Sequencing was done on a sample of a population of CD138-negative cells sorted from bone marrow. The V call is TRBV20-1, the J call TRBJ2-7; weak D call: TRBD1 (6 bases). The CDR3: CSAQGKFYEQYF. The CDR3, as DNA: TGCAGTGCACAGGGCAAGTTCTACGAGCAGTACTTC.